This passage covers 3 T cell receptor beta chains from one sample sequenced in a study of T cell responses to AZD1222 COVID-19 vaccine. Repertoires were generated with immunoSEQ multiplex PCR, while TCRdb's copy carries only in-frame clones and drops some. The sample comprises 100,000 to 150,000 clones, about nine tenths of which are singletons, and roughly 13% rests with the top ten. This specimen consisted of peripheral blood, obtained on day 0 of AZD1222 vaccination. The receptors originated from an adult in good health.

The J gene is TRBJ2-1, the V gene TRBV6-5; possible D gene TRBD2, 6 bases. Trimming took 2 bases from V and 0 from J, leaving 8 bases between them. Germline values: CDR1 MNHEY, CDR2 SVGAGI. CDR3 size: 15 residues. CDR3: CASSYAGSSYNEQFF. Here the CDR3 DNA reads TGTGCCAGCAGTTACGCGGGGAGCTCCTACAATGAGCAGTTCTTC.

V usage is TRBV28 and J usage is TRBJ1-5, with a tentative D call TRBD1 (6 bases). There are 14 residues in the CDR3. From germline, CDR1 is MDHEN and CDR2 SYDVKM. V shed 7 bases and J shed 3 bases, with 13 bases lying between them. The CDR3 DNA follows: TGTGCCAGCACGGTGCACAGGGTCAATCAGCCCCAGCATTTT. It codes for CASTVHRVNQPQHF.

This clone was observed a few times. The genes are TRBV28 and TRBJ2-2; TRBD2 is a possible D gene (5 bases). The CDR3 runs 15 residues. Trimming left V 5 bases short and J 4 bases short, with 14 bases between. The V gene's germline CDR1 is MDHEN and CDR2 SYDVKM. This chain's CDR3 is CASSPAPGVTGELFF. As DNA, the CDR3 is TGTGCCAGCAGTCCGGCCCCCGGGGTCACCGGGGAGCTGTTTTTT. The full variable domain, its missing parts supplied by reference TRBV28 and TRBJ2-2, is DVKVTQSSRYLVKRTGEKVFLECVQDMDHENMFWYRQDPGLGLRLIYFSYDVKMKEKGDIPEGYSVSREKKERFSLILESASTNQTSMYLCASSPAPGVTGELFFGEGSRLTVL.